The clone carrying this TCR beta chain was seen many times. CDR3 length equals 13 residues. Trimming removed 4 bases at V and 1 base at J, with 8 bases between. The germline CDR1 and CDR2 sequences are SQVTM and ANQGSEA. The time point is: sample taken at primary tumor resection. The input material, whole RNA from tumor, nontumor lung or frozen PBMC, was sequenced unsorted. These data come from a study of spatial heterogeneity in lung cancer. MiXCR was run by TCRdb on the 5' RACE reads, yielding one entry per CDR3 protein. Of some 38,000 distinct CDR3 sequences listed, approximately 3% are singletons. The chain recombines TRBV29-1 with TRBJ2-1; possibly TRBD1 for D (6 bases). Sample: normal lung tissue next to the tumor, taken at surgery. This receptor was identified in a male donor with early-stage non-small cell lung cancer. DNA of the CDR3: TGCAGCGTTGGTCAGGGGTCCTACAATGAGCAGTTCTTC. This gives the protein CSVGQGSYNEQFF.